This passage covers 24 T cell receptor beta chains from one sample sequenced in a study of blood T cell repertoires in COVID-19. TCRdb's table, derived via immunoSEQ multiplex PCR, lists solely in-frame clones and lacks some. This table holds 200,000 to 250,000 clones, more than 85% found once. Sequenced material: peripheral blood. The receptors stem from a man aged 35-49 years with active or convalescent COVID-19.

This rearrangement joins TRBV10-2 to TRBJ1-3; weak D call: TRBD1 (6 bases). CDR1 is WSHSY and CDR2 is SAAADI in the germline V gene. V lost 6 bases to trimming and J lost 0 bases, with 12 bases between them. This CDR3 region has 15 residues. CDR3 loop: CASRTGPSSGNTIYF. CDR3 in DNA: TGCGCCAGCAGGACAGGTCCCAGCTCTGGAAACACCATATATTTT.

The chain carries TRBV10-3 and TRBJ1-1; the match to TRBD1 covers 7 bases. In germline, CDR1 is ENHRY, CDR2 SYGVKD. With 0 bases clipped from V and 1 base from J, the junction kept 2 bases outside the gene matches. The CDR3 covers 15 residues. The CDR3, as DNA: TGTGCCATCAGTGAGTCCGGGACAGCGAACACTGAAGCTTTCTTT. It yields the protein CAISESGTANTEAFF.

Only one count was recorded for this clone. The chain combines TRBV18 with TRBJ1-1; a weak D match, TRBD1 (5 bases). CDR1 and CDR2 (germline): KGHSH, LQKENI. The CDR3 length is 14 residues. V lost 6 bases to trimming and J lost 6 bases, with 17 bases between them. CDR3: CASSPGGGTAEAFF. The CDR3 DNA reads as TGTGCCAGCTCTCCTGGCGGAGGGACGGCTGAAGCTTTCTTT.

This clone turned up a few times. The chain is built from TRBV9 and TRBJ1-5; D is uncertain. CDR1 SGDLS and CDR2 YYNGEE come from the germline V gene. Trimming took 1 base from V and 2 from J, leaving 4 bases between them. This CDR3 comprises 13 residues. Written as DNA, the CDR3 is TGTGCCAGCAGCGTAACGGGCAATCAGCCCCAGCATTTT. Residues: CASSVTGNQPQHF.

V is TRBV19 and J is TRBJ2-1; D call uncertain. Germline values: CDR1 LNHDA, CDR2 SQIVND (reference sequence). V was clipped by 1 base and J by 3 bases, with 16 bases between them. The length of the CDR3 is 17 residues. The DNA for the CDR3 is TGTGCCAGTAGTATAGTAGCTCAGTTTGGGTACTACAATGAGCAGTTCTTC. Translation gives CASSIVAQFGYYNEQFF.

V is TRBV7-2 and J is TRBJ1-3, with no clear D. Trimming cost V 1 base and J 4 bases, with 11 bases left between them. CDR3 length equals 15 residues. The germline V gene encodes CDR1 SGHTA and CDR2 FQGNSA. The CDR3 sequence is CASSLGSYTGNTIYF. The CDR3 DNA follows: TGTGCCAGCAGCTTAGGAAGCTATACGGGAAACACCATATATTTT.

The gene calls are TRBV18 and TRBJ2-1; no definite D call. The CDR3 has 15 residues. Trimming stripped 3 bases from V and 6 bases from J, with 15 bases between. Germline V CDR1 and CDR2: KGHSH, LQKENI. DNA of the CDR3: TGTGCCAGCTCACCTTACCCCGTTAGTGTCAATGAGCAGTTCTTC. Translation gives CASSPYPVSVNEQFF. The variable domain in full, completed from reference TRBV18 and TRBJ2-1, reads NAGVMQNPRHLVRRRGQEARLRCSPMKGHSHVYWYRQLPEEGLKFMVYLQKENIIDESGMPKERFSAEFPKEGPSILRIQQVVRGDSAAYFCASSPYPVSVNEQFFGPGTRLTVL.

This chain connects TRBV4-1 to TRBJ1-4, with 9 bases aligning to TRBD1. CDR3 length equals 14 residues. CDR1 is MGHRA, CDR2 YSYEKL, per germline. J lost 8 bases, V lost 6 bases, and 7 bases had no gene match. CDR3 sequence: CASSSDRGAEKLFF. The CDR3 bases are TGCGCCAGCAGTTCCGACAGGGGGGCAGAAAAACTGTTTTTT.

The chain recombines TRBV27 with TRBJ2-7; 8 bases are a match to TRBD1. V gave up 3 bases and J gave up 6 bases; unmatched junction bases: 4. This CDR3 comprises 13 residues. In germline, CDR1 is MNHEY, CDR2 SMNVEV (reference sequence). CDR3 coding DNA: TGTGCCAGCAGTTTCCCAGGGGGCTTCGAGCAGTACTTC. Its protein product is CASSFPGGFEQYF.

This chain links TRBV4-1 with TRBJ2-4; 7 bases match TRBD2. From germline, CDR1 is MGHRA and CDR2 YSYEKL. The junction had 8 bases not matched to a gene; V was cut back by 6 bases and J by 9 bases. The CDR3 is 13 amino acids. The DNA for the CDR3 is TGCGCCAGCAGGGATGAGGGACTAAGCATTCAGTACTTC. Residues: CASRDEGLSIQYF.

The V and J genes are TRBV6-1 and TRBJ1-5; D not resolved. Trimming took off 2 bases at V and 6 bases at J, with 8 bases between the two ends. Per the germline V gene, CDR1 is MNHNS and CDR2 is SASEGT. The CDR3 totals 13 residues. CDR3 region: CASSEFGGQPQHF. Written as DNA, the CDR3 is TGTGCCAGCAGTGAATTTGGCGGTCAGCCCCAGCATTTT.

The sample holds a few counts of this clone. This rearrangement joins TRBV6-1 to TRBJ1-1, with a weak D call TRBD1 (5 bases). The ends were cut back, 1 base at V and 6 bases at J, with 12 bases in the middle. The CDR3 is 14 amino acids. In germline, CDR1 is MNHNS, CDR2 SASEGT. For the CDR3, the DNA is TGTGCCAGCAGTGAAGGTGCAGGGCTGGCTGAAGCTTTCTTT. Its protein product is CASSEGAGLAEAFF.

Remarks on this clone: The same CDR3 can be traced to other DNA sequences in this sample. V gene TRBV19 combines with J gene TRBJ2-5, with a weak D call TRBD1 (6 bases). Looked up from germline, CDR1 is LNHDA and CDR2 is SQIVND (reference sequence). This CDR3 is 13 amino acids long. Trimming removed 6 bases from V and 1 base from J, with 9 bases in between. DNA for the CDR3: TGTGCCAGTAGCACAGGGTCCCAAGAGACCCAGTACTTC. This encodes CASSTGSQETQYF.

In the case of this clone: This specimen includes other DNA sequences encoding the same CDR3. This chain uses TRBV24-1 with TRBJ1-1, with D perhaps TRBD1 (5 bases). Deletions cut 8 bases from V and 5 bases from J, with 14 bases between. Per the germline V gene, CDR1 is KGHDR and CDR2 is SFDVKD. The CDR3 loop spans 13 amino acids. CDR3: CATMGQGGTEAFF. CDR3 nucleotide sequence: TGTGCCACCATGGGGCAGGGAGGTACTGAAGCTTTCTTT.

The table lists this clone with a count of one. This chain links TRBV5-4 with TRBJ2-3; maybe TRBD2 (5 bases). Germline CDR1 SGHNT, CDR2 YYREEE (reference sequence). CDR3 length: 16 amino acids. V lost 1 base, J lost 2 bases, and 14 bases lay in between. The CDR3 nucleotides are TGTGCCAGCAGCTTGTCAAGTAGCGTGGTCACAGATACGCAGTATTTT. The encoded protein is CASSLSSSVVTDTQYF. The variable domain in full, with the rest retrieved from reference TRBV5-4 and TRBJ2-3, is ETGVTQSPTHLIKTRGQQVTLRCSSQSGHNTVSWYQQALGQGPQFIFQYYREEENGRGNFPPRFSGLQFPNYSSELNVNALELDDSALYLCASSLSSSVVTDTQYFGPGTRLTVL.

The chain carries TRBV18 and TRBJ2-7; 9 bases align to TRBD1. V lost 6 bases and J lost 3; bases outside the gene matches: 3. In germline, CDR1 is KGHSH, CDR2 LQKENI. The CDR3 runs 13 residues. In nucleotides, the CDR3 is TGTGCCAGCTCCCAGGGACAGGGCTACGAGCAGTACTTC. Translating it yields CASSQGQGYEQYF.

The count of this clone is one. The chain links TRBV19 to TRBJ1-2; D is perhaps TRBD1 (5 bases). The V gene lost 9 bases and the J gene lost 4 bases, with 18 bases spanning the gap. CDR1 and CDR2 from the germline V gene are LNHDA and SQIVND (reference sequence). CDR3 length: 14 residues. This CDR3 is CASSDGGTSYGYTF. The CDR3 DNA follows: TGTGCCAGCTCCGACGGGGGGACTAGCTATGGCTACACCTTC. Full variable domain (rest looked up from reference TRBV19 and TRBJ1-2): DGGITQSPKYLFRKEGQNVTLSCEQNLNHDAMYWYRQDPGQGLRLIYYSQIVNDFQKGDIAEGYSVSREKKESFPLTVTSAQKNPTAFYLCASSDGGTSYGYTFGSGTRLTVV.

The CDR3, as DNA: TGTGCCAGCAGCGAGGGGCCACGAACCACGGATGGCTACACCTTC. This translates into CASSEGPRTTDGYTF. The chain uses TRBV9 and TRBJ1-2, with TRBD1 as a possible D gene (5 bases). CDR1 and CDR2 from the germline V gene are SGDLS and YYNGEE. V was cut by 3 bases and J by 6 bases, with 18 bases left in between. The CDR3 has 15 amino acids.

The chain uses TRBV30 and TRBJ1-1; D gene uncertain. This CDR3 contains 11 residues. CDR1 and CDR2 from the germline V gene are GTSNPN and SVGIG (reference sequence). V lost 0 bases and J lost 11, with 10 bases in between. In nucleotides, the CDR3 is TGTGCCTGGAGTGTACTCCCCGGGGCTTTCTTT. This translates into CAWSVLPGAFF.

CDR3 sequence: CASSEESGTGGEKLFF. The CDR3 region has the DNA TGTGCCAGCAGTGAAGAATCAGGTACAGGGGGTGAAAAACTGTTTTTT. V and J are TRBV2 and TRBJ1-4, with TRBD1 matching 8 bases. The ends lost 1 base at V and 7 bases at J; junction bases unmatched: 8. In germline, CDR1 is SNHLY, CDR2 FYNNEI. CDR3 length equals 16 residues.

This clone was found a few times. J is TRBJ1-5 and V is TRBV6-1; 12 bases align to TRBD1. The ends lost 4 bases at V and 3 bases at J; junction bases unmatched: 13. The germline gives CDR1 MNHNS, CDR2 SASEGT. The CDR3 is made up of 19 amino acids. DNA for the CDR3: TGTGCCAGCAGTGTGCAGGGACAGGGGGCAGGGTTTATCAATCAGCCCCAGCATTTT. It encodes CASSVQGQGAGFINQPQHF.

The chain joins TRBV7-2 to TRBJ2-2, with TRBD2 matching 7 bases. Germline V lookup: CDR1 SGHTA, CDR2 FQGNSA. The ends lost 1 base at V and 4 bases at J; junction bases unmatched: 0. This CDR3 region has 14 residues. The CDR3 here is CASSLGTSTGELFF. The CDR3 region has the DNA TGTGCCAGCAGCTTAGGGACTAGCACCGGGGAGCTGTTTTTT.

The chain carries TRBV5-6 and TRBJ1-4, with D perhaps matching TRBD1 (5 bases). Trimming removed 1 base at V and 4 bases at J, with 8 bases between. CDR1 is SGHDT, CDR2 YYEEEE, per germline. The CDR3 consists of 14 residues. CDR3 sequence reads: CASSLFQGNEKLFF. CDR3 bases: TGTGCCAGCAGCTTGTTCCAGGGTAATGAAAAACTGTTTTTT.

The DNA of the CDR3 is TGTGCCAGCAGTGGGGGACAGGGAGGGTATGGCTACACCTTC. Its protein is CASSGGQGGYGYTF. The rearrangement joins TRBV2 to TRBJ1-2; TRBD1 aligns across 9 bases. Germline CDR1 and CDR2: SNHLY and FYNNEI. This CDR3 is 14 amino acids long. V dropped 4 bases and J dropped 5; count of bases not matched to a gene: 5.